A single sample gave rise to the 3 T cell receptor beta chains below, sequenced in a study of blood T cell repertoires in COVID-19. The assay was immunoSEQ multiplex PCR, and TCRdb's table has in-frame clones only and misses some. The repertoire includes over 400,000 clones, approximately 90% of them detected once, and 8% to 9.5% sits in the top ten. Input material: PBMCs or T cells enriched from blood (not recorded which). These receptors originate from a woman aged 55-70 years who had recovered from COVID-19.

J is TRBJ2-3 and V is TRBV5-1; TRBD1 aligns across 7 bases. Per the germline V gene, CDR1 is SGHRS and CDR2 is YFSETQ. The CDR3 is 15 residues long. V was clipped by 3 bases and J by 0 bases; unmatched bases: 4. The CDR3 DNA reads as TGCGCCAGCAGCTCGGACAGGCCGAGCACAGATACGCAGTATTTT. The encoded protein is CASSSDRPSTDTQYF.

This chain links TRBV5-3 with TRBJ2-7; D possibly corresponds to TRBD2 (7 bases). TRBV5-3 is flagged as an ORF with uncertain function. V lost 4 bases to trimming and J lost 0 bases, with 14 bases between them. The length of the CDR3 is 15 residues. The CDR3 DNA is TGTGCCAGAAGCGGGGGGGCCCTGGCCTCCTACGAGCAGTACTTC. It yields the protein CARSGGALASYEQYF.

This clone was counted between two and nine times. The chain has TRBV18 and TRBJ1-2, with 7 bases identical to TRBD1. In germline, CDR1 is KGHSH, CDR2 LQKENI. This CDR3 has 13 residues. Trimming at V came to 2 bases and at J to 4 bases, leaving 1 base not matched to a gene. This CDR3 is CASSPSGGYGYTF. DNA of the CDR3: TGTGCCAGCTCACCATCAGGGGGCTATGGCTACACCTTC.